This T cell receptor beta chain stems from a study of metastatic and nonmetastatic thyroid tumors. Across the whole study: Repertoires from blood and tumor or nodule tissue of malignant and benign thyroid patients were compared.

Per the germline V gene, CDR1 is WSHSY and CDR2 is SAAADI. The length of the CDR3 is 11 residues. With 10 bases removed from V and 2 bases from J, the gap between germline ends came to 9 bases. Original handling: The study took CDR3 differences across clinicopathological groups and made a distant-metastasis classifier for papillary thyroid cancer from them. MiXCR was used by TCRdb to re-call the PCR reads. Here the V and J calls rest on TCRdb's processing, not on the authors' analysis. Among approximately 13,000 clones, around 25% were seen once, and the ten largest hold about 12%. This clone is judged medium-sized. Thyroid surgery took place with no prior treatment in any patient.

This TCR was sampled from a female donor with papillary thyroid cancer or a benign thyroid nodule (not recorded which). Some clones in this sample may be carry-over from other donors' samples. The chain uses TRBV10-2 and TRBJ2-7; perhaps TRBD1 as D (6 bases). The specimen was adjacent normal tissue. The CDR3, as DNA: TGCGCCACAGGGGAGCCCTACGAGCAGTACTTC. Protein: CATGEPYEQYF.